This T cell receptor beta chain emerged from a study of regulatory T cells in long-lasting Graves disease. The study, taken as a whole, reports: Newly diagnosed patients had higher TCR diversity than persistent Graves' patients did.

Trimming took off 5 bases at V and 2 bases at J, with 15 bases between the two ends. This CDR3 region has 15 residues. Looked up from germline, CDR1 is DFQATT and CDR2 is SNEGSKA (reference sequence). Building of the TCR beta libraries involved iRepertoire HTBI primers and Arm-PCR of CDR3 regions. From the multiplex PCR reads, TCRdb called clonotypes with MiXCR, one entry per CDR3 protein. The table has some 490,000 distinct CDR3 sequences, more than 10% seen once. Time point in this sample: newly diagnosed GD, antithyroid drugs for less than 3 months. Generation of the TCR library employed RNA extracted from PBMCs. This clonotype was seen repeatedly, ten times or more. Antigen unknown. These data were likewise used in another study, on T cells in Graves' hyperthyroidism and ophthalmopathy.

The chain couples TRBV20-1 to TRBJ1-4; TRBD1 is a possible D gene (5 bases). The specimen was peripheral blood mononuclear cells (PBMCs), collected at new diagnosis, from a patient treated with antithyroid drugs. This clonotype was sampled from a woman aged 25 to 39 with Graves disease. As DNA, the CDR3 is TGCAGTGCTGGTAAAATCGGGACCACTAATGAAAAACTGTTTTTT. Translated: CSAGKIGTTNEKLFF.